The present TCR beta chain was sequenced within a study of blood T cell repertoires in COVID-19. Overall study: Specimens from acute and convalescent COVID-19 originated in the United States, Italy and Spain. Sources were T cells, B-cell-depleted T cells, or PBMCs; the material itself was cDNA or gDNA.

In the original analysis: Reference gene primers were amplified, and this amplification served to estimate nucleated cell counts. Profiled with immunoSEQ multiplex PCR; TCRdb holds only in-frame clones, not every one. For V, J and clone size, that table is used; D and trimming come from the DNA. The profile shows about 140,000 clones, 75% to 90% of them singletons. The sequenced sample consisted of peripheral blood. This TCR came from a woman older than 75 with acute or convalescent COVID-19.

CDR3 bases: TGCAGTGCTAACAGGTACAATGAGCAGTTCTTC. It encodes CSANRYNEQFF. This chain uses TRBV20-1 with TRBJ2-1; possibly TRBD1 for D (5 bases). V lost 4 bases and J lost 4, with 5 bases in between. This CDR3 contains 11 residues. Germline CDR1 DFQATT, CDR2 SNEGSKA (reference sequence).